This T cell receptor (beta chain) was found in a study of cytotoxic CD8 clonotypes in ibrutinib-treated CLL. Study-level background: With a range of 6 to 36, the median treatment time before response samples were taken was more than nine months.

Notes on the study in general: Public clonotypes, rarely seen, contracted or held steady on treatment. Baseline levels were approached again at progression, after clonality had risen at ibrutinib response.

Concerning this clone itself: Its target is not known.

Germline V gives CDR1 MNHEY, CDR2 SMNVEV (reference sequence). The length of the CDR3 is 15 residues. V was trimmed by 3 bases and J by 2 bases, leaving 14 bases between them. Clones were sequenced by immunoSEQ multiplex PCR, and TCRdb holds only the in-frame ones, with some missing. In the table there are some 200,000 clones, 70% to 75% of which are singletons. The input for sequencing was PBMCs, taken after 12 months of ibrutinib treatment. This TCR was recovered from a human donor with chronic lymphocytic leukemia. The gene calls are TRBV27 and TRBJ2-7; a weak D match, TRBD2 (5 bases). In DNA form, the CDR3 reads TGTGCCAGCAGTTTCATTCGGGCGGGTGCCTACGAGCAGTACTTC. This sequence encodes CASSFIRAGAYEQYF.